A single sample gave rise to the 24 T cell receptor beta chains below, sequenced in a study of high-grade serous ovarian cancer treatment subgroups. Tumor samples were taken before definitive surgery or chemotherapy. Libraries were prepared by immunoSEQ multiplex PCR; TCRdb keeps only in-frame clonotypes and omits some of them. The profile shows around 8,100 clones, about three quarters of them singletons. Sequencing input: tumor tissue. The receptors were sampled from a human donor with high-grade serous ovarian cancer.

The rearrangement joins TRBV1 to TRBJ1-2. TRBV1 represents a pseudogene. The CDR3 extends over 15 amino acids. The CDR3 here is CTSRRVVRKTYGYTF. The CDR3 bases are TGCACCAGCAGGCGGGTTGTGCGAAAGACCTATGGCTACACCTTC.

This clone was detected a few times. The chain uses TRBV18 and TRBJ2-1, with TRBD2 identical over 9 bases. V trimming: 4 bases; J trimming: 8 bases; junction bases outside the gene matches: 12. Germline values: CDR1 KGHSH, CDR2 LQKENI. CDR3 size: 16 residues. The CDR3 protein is CASSRGQAGGQYEQFF. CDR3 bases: TGTGCCAGCTCACGAGGGCAAGCGGGAGGTCAGTATGAGCAGTTCTTC. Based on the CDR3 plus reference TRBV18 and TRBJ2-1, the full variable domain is NAGVMQNPRHLVRRRGQEARLRCSPMKGHSHVYWYRQLPEEGLKFMVYLQKENIIDESGMPKERFSAEFPKEGPSILRIQQVVRGDSAAYFCASSRGQAGGQYEQFFGPGTRLTVL.

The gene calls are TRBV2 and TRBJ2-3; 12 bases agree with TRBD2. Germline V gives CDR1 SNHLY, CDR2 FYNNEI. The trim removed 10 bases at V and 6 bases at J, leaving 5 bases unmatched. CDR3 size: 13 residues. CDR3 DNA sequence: TGTGCCATACTAGCGGGGGGCGCGGATACGCAGTATTTT. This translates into CAILAGGADTQYF.

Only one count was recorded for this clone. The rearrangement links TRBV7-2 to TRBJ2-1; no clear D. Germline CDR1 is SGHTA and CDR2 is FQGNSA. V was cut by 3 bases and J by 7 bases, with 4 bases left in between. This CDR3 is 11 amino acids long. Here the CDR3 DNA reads TGTGCCAGCAGCTTTGTGAATGAGCAGTTCTTC. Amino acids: CASSFVNEQFF.

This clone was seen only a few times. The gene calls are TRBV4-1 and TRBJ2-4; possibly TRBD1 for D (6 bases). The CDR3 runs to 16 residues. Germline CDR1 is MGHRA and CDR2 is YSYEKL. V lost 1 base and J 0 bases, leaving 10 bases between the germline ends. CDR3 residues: CASSQGGGLAKNIQYF. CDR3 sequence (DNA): TGCGCCAGCAGCCAAGGAGGGGGTCTAGCCAAAAACATTCAGTACTTC.

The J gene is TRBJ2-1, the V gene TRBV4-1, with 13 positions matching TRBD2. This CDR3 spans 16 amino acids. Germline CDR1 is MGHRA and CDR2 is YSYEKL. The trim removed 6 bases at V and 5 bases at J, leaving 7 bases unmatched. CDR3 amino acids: CASRLIGLAGDNEQFF. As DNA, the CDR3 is TGCGCCAGCAGACTCATCGGACTAGCGGGAGACAATGAGCAGTTCTTC.

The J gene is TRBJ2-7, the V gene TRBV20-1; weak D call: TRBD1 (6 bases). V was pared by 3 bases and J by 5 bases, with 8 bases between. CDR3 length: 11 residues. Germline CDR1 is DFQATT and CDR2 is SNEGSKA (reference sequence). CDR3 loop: CSARGQNEQYF. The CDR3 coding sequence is TGCAGTGCTAGGGGACAAAACGAGCAGTACTTC.

The CDR3 region has the DNA TGTGCCAGCAGCTTGTTTGGGGACGGCTTTTCTTACGAGCAGTACTTC. This encodes CASSLFGDGFSYEQYF. V is TRBV5-5 and J is TRBJ2-7; D is tentatively TRBD1 or TRBD2 (5 bases each). With 1 base removed from V and 4 bases from J, the gap between germline ends came to 18 bases. Germline V gene data show CDR1 as SGHKS and CDR2 as YYEKEE (reference sequence). This CDR3 has 16 residues.

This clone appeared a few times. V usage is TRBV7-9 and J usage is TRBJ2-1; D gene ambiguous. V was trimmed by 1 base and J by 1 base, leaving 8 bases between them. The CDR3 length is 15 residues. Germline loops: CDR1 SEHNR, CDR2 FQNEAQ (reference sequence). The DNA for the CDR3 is TGTGCCAGCAGCTTAGGGCAGCTATCCTACAATGAGCAGTTCTTC. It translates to CASSLGQLSYNEQFF. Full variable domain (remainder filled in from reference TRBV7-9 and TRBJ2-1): DTGVSQNPRHKITKRGQNVTFRCDPISEHNRLYWYRQTLGQGPEFLTYFQNEAQLEKSRLLSDRFSAERPKGSFSTLEIQRTEQGDSAMYLCASSLGQLSYNEQFFGPGTRLTVL.

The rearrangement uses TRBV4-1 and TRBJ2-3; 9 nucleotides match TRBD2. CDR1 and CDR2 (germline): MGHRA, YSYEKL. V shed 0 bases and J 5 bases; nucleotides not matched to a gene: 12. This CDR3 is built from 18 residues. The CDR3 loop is CASSQEVKGSGSRDTQYF. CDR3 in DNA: TGCGCCAGCAGCCAAGAAGTGAAGGGTAGCGGGAGCCGAGATACGCAGTATTTT.

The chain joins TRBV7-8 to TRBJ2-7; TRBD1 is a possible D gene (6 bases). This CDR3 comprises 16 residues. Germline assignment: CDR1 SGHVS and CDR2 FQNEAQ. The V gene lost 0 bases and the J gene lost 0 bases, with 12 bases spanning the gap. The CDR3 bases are TGTGCCAGCAGCTTAGCGGGGGCAGGGAGCTCCTACGAGCAGTACTTC. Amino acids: CASSLAGAGSSYEQYF.

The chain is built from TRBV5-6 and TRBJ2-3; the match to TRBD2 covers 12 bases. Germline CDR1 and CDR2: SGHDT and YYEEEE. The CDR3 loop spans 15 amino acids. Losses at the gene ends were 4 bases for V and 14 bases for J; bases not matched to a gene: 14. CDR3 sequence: CASSRRLAGGRRSYF. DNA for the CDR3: TGTGCCAGCAGCCGCCGCCTAGCGGGGGGGCGGCGTTCGTATTTT.

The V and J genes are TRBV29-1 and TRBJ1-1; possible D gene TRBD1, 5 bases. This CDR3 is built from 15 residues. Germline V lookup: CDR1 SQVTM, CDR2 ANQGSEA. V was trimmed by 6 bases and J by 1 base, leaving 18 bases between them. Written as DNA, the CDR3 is TGCAGCGTGGTGGTCGGCACAGGCCGGAACACTGAAGCTTTCTTT. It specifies CSVVVGTGRNTEAFF.

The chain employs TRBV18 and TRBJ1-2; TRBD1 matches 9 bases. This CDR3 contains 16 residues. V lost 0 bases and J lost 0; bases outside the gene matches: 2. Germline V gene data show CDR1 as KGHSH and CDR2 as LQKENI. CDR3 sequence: CASSPPGTGSNYGYTF. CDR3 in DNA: TGTGCCAGCTCACCACCCGGGACAGGGTCTAACTATGGCTACACCTTC.

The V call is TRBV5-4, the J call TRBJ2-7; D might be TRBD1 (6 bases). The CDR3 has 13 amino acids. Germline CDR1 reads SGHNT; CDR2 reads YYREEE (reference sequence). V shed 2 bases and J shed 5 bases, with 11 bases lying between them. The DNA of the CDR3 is TGTGCCAGCAGCTTACAAGGGGGTAACGAGCAGTACTTC. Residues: CASSLQGGNEQYF. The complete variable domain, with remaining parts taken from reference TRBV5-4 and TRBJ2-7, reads ETGVTQSPTHLIKTRGQQVTLRCSSQSGHNTVSWYQQALGQGPQFIFQYYREEENGRGNFPPRFSGLQFPNYSSELNVNALELDDSALYLCASSLQGGNEQYFGPGTRLTVT.

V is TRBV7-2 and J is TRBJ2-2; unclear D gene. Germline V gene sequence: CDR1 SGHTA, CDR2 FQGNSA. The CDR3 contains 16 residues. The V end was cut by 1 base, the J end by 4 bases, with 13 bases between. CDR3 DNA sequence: TGTGCCAGCAGCTTAGTGGCGGCGGCGACCACCGGGGAGCTGTTTTTT. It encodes CASSLVAAATTGELFF.

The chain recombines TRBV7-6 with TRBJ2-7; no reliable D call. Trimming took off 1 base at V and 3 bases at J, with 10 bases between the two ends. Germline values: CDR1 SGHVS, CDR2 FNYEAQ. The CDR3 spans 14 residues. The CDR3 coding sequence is TGTGCCAGCAGCTTAGATAACAGCCACTACGAGCAGTACTTC. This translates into CASSLDNSHYEQYF.

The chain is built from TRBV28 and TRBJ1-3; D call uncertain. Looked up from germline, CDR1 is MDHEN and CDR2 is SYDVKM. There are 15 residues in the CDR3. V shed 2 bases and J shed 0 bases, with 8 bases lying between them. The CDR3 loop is CASSLPGSSGNTIYF. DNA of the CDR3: TGTGCCAGCAGTTTACCGGGAAGCTCTGGAAACACCATATATTTT.

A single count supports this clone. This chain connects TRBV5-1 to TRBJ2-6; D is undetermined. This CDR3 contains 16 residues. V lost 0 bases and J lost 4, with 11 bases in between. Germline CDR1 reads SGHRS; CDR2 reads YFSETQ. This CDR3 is CASSLGLQDGANVLTF. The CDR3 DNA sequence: TGCGCCAGCAGCTTGGGTCTCCAGGACGGGGCCAACGTCCTGACTTTC. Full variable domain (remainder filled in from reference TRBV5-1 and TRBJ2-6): KAGVTQTPRYLIKTRGQQVTLSCSPISGHRSVSWYQQTPGQGLQFLFEYFSETQRNKGNFPGRFSGRQFSNSRSEMNVSTLELGDSALYLCASSLGLQDGANVLTFGAGSRLTVL.

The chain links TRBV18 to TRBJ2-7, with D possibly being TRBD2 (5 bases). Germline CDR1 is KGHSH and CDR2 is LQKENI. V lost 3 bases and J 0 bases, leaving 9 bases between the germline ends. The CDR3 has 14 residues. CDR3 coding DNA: TGTGCCAGCTCACCTACCGGGGACTCCTACGAGCAGTACTTC. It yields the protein CASSPTGDSYEQYF.

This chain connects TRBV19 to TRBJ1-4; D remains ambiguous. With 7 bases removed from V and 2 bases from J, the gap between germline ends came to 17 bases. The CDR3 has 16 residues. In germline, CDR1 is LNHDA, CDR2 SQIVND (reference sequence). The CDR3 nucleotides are TGTGCCAGTATAGGGCTTAGTGGGGATACTAATGAAAAACTGTTTTTT. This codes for CASIGLSGDTNEKLFF.

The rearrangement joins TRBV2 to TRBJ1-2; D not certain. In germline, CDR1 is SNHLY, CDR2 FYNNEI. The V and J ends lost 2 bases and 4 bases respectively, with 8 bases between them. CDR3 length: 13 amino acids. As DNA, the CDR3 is TGTGCCAGCAGTGAACAGGCCCTCTATGGCTACACCTTC. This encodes CASSEQALYGYTF. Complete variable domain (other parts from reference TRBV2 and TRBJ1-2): EPEVTQTPSHQVTQMGQEVILRCVPISNHLYFYWYRQILGQKVEFLVSFYNNEISEKSEIFDDQFSVERPDGSNFTLKIRSTKLEDSAMYFCASSEQALYGYTFGSGTRLTVV.

CDR3 coding DNA: TGTGCCAGCAGCCTATCCTGGGGTGAGCAGTTCTTC. This translates into CASSLSWGEQFF. V usage is TRBV11-3 and J usage is TRBJ2-1; D gene ambiguous. V was pared by 5 bases and J by 9 bases, with 11 bases between. The CDR3 length is 12 residues. Germline assignment: CDR1 SGHNT and CDR2 YENEEA. Based on the CDR3 plus reference TRBV11-3 and TRBJ2-1, the full variable domain is EAGVVQSPRYKIIEKKQPVAFWCNPISGHNTLYWYLQNLGQGPELLIRYENEEAVDDSQLPKDRFSAERLKGVDSTLKIQPAELGDSAVYLCASSLSWGEQFFGPGTRLTVL.

The CDR3 DNA sequence: TGTGCCAGCAGGGACCAGGGGTTCGAGCAGTACTTC. Amino acid sequence: CASRDQGFEQYF. This rearrangement joins TRBV7-9 to TRBJ2-7; TRBD1 is a possible D gene (6 bases). Trimming removed 6 bases from V and 6 bases from J, with 12 bases in between. This CDR3 is built from 12 residues. Germline loops: CDR1 SEHNR, CDR2 FQNEAQ (reference sequence).